The 15 T cell receptor beta chains in this list originate from one sample, sequenced in a study of blood T cell repertoires in COVID-19. Assay: immunoSEQ multiplex PCR; the TCRdb copy retains only in-frame clones and omits some. The sample holds about 210,000 clones, over 75% seen once. The sequencing input was peripheral blood. These receptors were taken from a woman in her seventies with COVID-19, enrolled during active disease.

The rearrangement links TRBV6-5 to TRBJ1-1, with D tentatively TRBD1 (6 bases). The V gene lost 2 bases and the J gene lost 6 bases, with 10 bases spanning the gap. The CDR3 runs to 13 residues. CDR1 and CDR2 from the germline V gene are MNHEY and SVGAGI. CDR3 bases: TGTGCCAGCAGTTACATCCAGGGGTCTGAAGCTTTCTTT. Protein product: CASSYIQGSEAFF.

J is TRBJ2-5 and V is TRBV19; 12 bases align to TRBD2. Germline V gives CDR1 LNHDA, CDR2 SQIVND (reference sequence). The CDR3 is 15 amino acids. V lost 5 bases and J lost 5; bases outside the gene matches: 6. The CDR3 DNA reads TGTGCCAGTAGTGCCTTGCTAGCGGGAGGGGAGACCCAGTACTTC. Amino acids: CASSALLAGGETQYF.

This clone was found once. This rearrangement joins TRBV7-9 to TRBJ1-1, with 8 bases fitting TRBD1. The CDR3 is 13 amino acids. Trimming cost V 5 bases and J 5 bases; bases outside gene matches: 4. CDR1 SEHNR and CDR2 FQNEAQ come from the germline V gene (reference sequence). The CDR3 coding sequence is TGTGCCAGCAGCAGGAACAGGGGGACTGAAGCTTTCTTT. It specifies CASSRNRGTEAFF.

The J gene is TRBJ2-7, the V gene TRBV11-2; TRBD2 might be the D (5 bases). The germline CDR1 and CDR2 sequences are SGHAT and FQNNGV. V lost 6 bases to trimming and J lost 2 bases, with 11 bases between them. This CDR3 spans 13 amino acids. The CDR3 spells CASSTGVAYEQYF. The CDR3 region has the DNA TGTGCCAGCAGTACCGGGGTAGCCTACGAGCAGTACTTC.

A remark on this clone: No conserved phenylalanine or tryptophan ends this CDR3, so it is likely a read error. The rearrangement links TRBV4-3 to TRBJ2-3; possibly TRBD2 for D (6 bases). Between the trimmed V and J ends, which lost 0 bases and 0 bases, there was a span of 10 bases. CDR3 length: 16 residues. CDR1 is LGHNA and CDR2 is YSLEER in the germline V gene. The CDR3 sequence is CASSQEAAGSTDTQYL. The CDR3 region has the DNA TGCGCCAGCAGCCAAGAAGCAGCGGGCAGCACAGATACGCAGTATCTT.

This clone was found once. The J gene is TRBJ2-2, the V gene TRBV19, with D possibly matching TRBD1 (5 bases). Germline assignment: CDR1 LNHDA and CDR2 SQIVND (reference sequence). The V end lost 3 bases, the J end lost 3 bases, and 14 bases lay between the germline ends. The CDR3 contains 16 residues. Here the CDR3 DNA reads TGTGCCAGTAGTATCGGCAGGGTTGGCGACACCGGGGAGCTGTTTTTT. Protein: CASSIGRVGDTGELFF.

This clone appeared once. The rearrangement links TRBV5-4 to TRBJ2-2; 8 bases are shared with TRBD2. J was trimmed by 0 bases and V by 4 bases; bases with no gene match: 5. This CDR3 comprises 16 residues. Germline V gives CDR1 SGHNT, CDR2 YYREEE (reference sequence). CDR3 sequence reads: CASSVASGSNTGELFF. The DNA of the CDR3 is TGTGCCAGCAGCGTGGCTAGCGGGTCGAACACCGGGGAGCTGTTTTTT.

This rearrangement joins TRBV12-3 or TRBV12-4 to TRBJ1-2, with TRBD1 as a possible D gene (5 bases). Trimming removed 3 bases from V and 7 bases from J, with 12 bases in between. This CDR3 spans 13 amino acids. The CDR3 sequence: CASSLGGFGGYTF. The CDR3 DNA is TGTGCCAGCAGTTTGGGGGGATTCGGTGGCTACACCTTC.

This clone has more than one count but fewer than ten. This rearrangement joins TRBV7-2 to TRBJ1-1, with 7 bases identical to TRBD1. The V gene's germline CDR1 is SGHTA and CDR2 FQGNSA. CDR3 size: 16 residues. The V and J ends lost 1 base and 5 bases, in that order; junction bases with no gene match: 10. CDR3 DNA sequence: TGTGCCAGCAGCTTAGTGGGCGGAGGGGGCGCGACTGAAGCTTTCTTT. It translates to CASSLVGGGGATEAFF.

V usage is TRBV5-3 and J usage is TRBJ1-6; TRBD1 aligns across 7 bases. Being an ORF, TRBV5-3 has a function that is uncertain. The CDR3 loop spans 15 amino acids. With 0 bases clipped from V and 10 bases from J, the junction kept 7 bases outside the gene matches. The CDR3 coding sequence is TGTGCCAGAAGCTTGGTGGACAGGATAACATCACCCCTCCACTTT. Protein: CARSLVDRITSPLHF.

The CDR3 sequence is CASSLGWDSSYEQYF. The CDR3 DNA reads TGTGCCAGCAGCTTAGGGTGGGACAGCTCCTACGAGCAGTACTTC. The chain carries TRBV11-2 and TRBJ2-7; the match to TRBD1 covers 7 bases. The CDR3 length is 15 residues. Trimming took 1 base from V and 0 from J; bases not matched to a gene: 3. The germline CDR1 and CDR2 sequences are SGHAT and FQNNGV.

The rearrangement links TRBV19 to TRBJ2-3; 7 bases map to TRBD2. Looked up from germline, CDR1 is LNHDA and CDR2 is SQIVND (reference sequence). The CDR3 contains 14 residues. The V and J ends lost 5 bases and 5 bases, in that order; junction bases with no gene match: 7. CDR3 nucleotides: TGTGCCAGTAGTCCTCAGCGGGGAGTAGATACGCAGTATTTT. Translating it yields CASSPQRGVDTQYF.

V gene TRBV11-3 combines with J gene TRBJ2-2; 10 bases match TRBD2. There are 16 residues in the CDR3. Germline assignment: CDR1 SGHNT and CDR2 YENEEA. The J segment lost 5 bases and the V segment lost 5 bases, leaving 8 bases of the junction unmatched. The CDR3 reads CASSRRLAGETGELFF. As DNA, the CDR3 is TGTGCCAGCAGCCGACGACTAGCGGGCGAGACCGGGGAGCTGTTTTTT.

The chain carries TRBV7-9 and TRBJ2-5; the match to TRBD2 covers 11 bases. Germline CDR1 and CDR2: SEHNR and FQNEAQ (reference sequence). The CDR3 has 16 amino acids. V dropped 8 bases and J dropped 1; count of bases not matched to a gene: 9. CDR3 in DNA: TGTGCCAGCCACCGGTTAGCGGGAGGGTCCCAAGAGACCCAGTACTTC. Its protein is CASHRLAGGSQETQYF.

The chain joins TRBV12-5 to TRBJ1-4, with D hard to call. The V end was cut by 5 bases, the J end by 8 bases, with 15 bases between. The CDR3 is made up of 14 amino acids. Per the germline V gene, CDR1 is LGHNT and CDR2 is FRNRAP. DNA of the CDR3: TGTGCTAGTGGTCATCCTAGGGAGACGGAAAAACTGTTTTTT. Translating gives CASGHPRETEKLFF.